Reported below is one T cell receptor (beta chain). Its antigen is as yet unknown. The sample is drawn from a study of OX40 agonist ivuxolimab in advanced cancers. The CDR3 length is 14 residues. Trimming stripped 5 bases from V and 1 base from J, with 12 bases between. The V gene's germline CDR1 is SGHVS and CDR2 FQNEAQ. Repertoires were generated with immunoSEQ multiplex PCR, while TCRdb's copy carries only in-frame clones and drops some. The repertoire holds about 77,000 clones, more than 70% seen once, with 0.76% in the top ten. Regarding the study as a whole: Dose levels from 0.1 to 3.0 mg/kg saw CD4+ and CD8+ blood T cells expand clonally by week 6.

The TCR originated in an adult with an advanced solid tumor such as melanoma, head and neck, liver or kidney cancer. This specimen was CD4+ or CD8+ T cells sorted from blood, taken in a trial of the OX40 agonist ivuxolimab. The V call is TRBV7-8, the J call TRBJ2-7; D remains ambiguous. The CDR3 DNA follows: TGTGCCAGCAGCCCCCAGAGCAGATCCTACGAGCAGTACTTC. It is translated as CASSPQSRSYEQYF.